Each of the 4 T cell receptor beta chains below was sequenced from the same sample in a study of blood T cells in healthy people across ages. A second PCR of roughly 7 to 11 cycles used a sample-barcoded 5' primer and a J-beta primer mix. Using its own MiXCR run on the 5' RACE reads, TCRdb lists one record per CDR3 protein. The sample yields 650,000 to 700,000 distinct CDR3 sequences, 32% seen once. The sequenced sample consisted of blood. Receptors were obtained from a woman aged 80 or older in good health.

There are many counts of this clonotype. The rearrangement links TRBV11-2 to TRBJ2-5; 8 bases line up with TRBD2. Germline assignment: CDR1 SGHAT and CDR2 FQNNGV. The CDR3 contains 17 residues. Trimming at V came to 0 bases and at J to 10 bases, leaving 16 bases not matched to a gene. CDR3 sequence (DNA): TGTGCCAGCAGCTTAGACCGGGAAGCGGGGGCCCGGGGAGACCAGTACTTC. Its protein is CASSLDREAGARGDQYF.

This rearrangement joins TRBV7-8 to TRBJ2-2; perhaps TRBD1 as D (6 bases). Germline V lookup: CDR1 SGHVS, CDR2 FQNEAQ. Deletions cut 0 bases from V and 7 bases from J, with 6 bases between. The CDR3 covers 13 residues. CDR3 region: CASSLAGGGELFF. CDR3 in DNA: TGTGCCAGCAGCTTAGCAGGGGGCGGGGAGCTGTTTTTT.

In its sample, this clonotype was seen many times. This chain connects TRBV15 to TRBJ1-2; D may be TRBD1 (6 bases). Germline CDR1 LNHNV, CDR2 YYDKDF (reference sequence). The germline V and J ends were trimmed by 0 bases and 7 bases, with 12 bases remaining between them. The CDR3 extends over 14 amino acids. CDR3 nucleotide sequence: TGTGCCACCAGCAGAGATATGGGGGCTCTTGGCTACACCTTC. Translated: CATSRDMGALGYTF.

The chain recombines TRBV2 with TRBJ2-5, with D uncertain. The germline gives CDR1 SNHLY, CDR2 FYNNEI. The CDR3 sequence is 15 residues long. Trimming removed 4 bases from V and 4 bases from J, with 16 bases in between. CDR3 coding DNA: TGTGCCAGCAGTGTGGGTTCAGGCAACGTAGAGACCCAGTACTTC. It codes for CASSVGSGNVETQYF.